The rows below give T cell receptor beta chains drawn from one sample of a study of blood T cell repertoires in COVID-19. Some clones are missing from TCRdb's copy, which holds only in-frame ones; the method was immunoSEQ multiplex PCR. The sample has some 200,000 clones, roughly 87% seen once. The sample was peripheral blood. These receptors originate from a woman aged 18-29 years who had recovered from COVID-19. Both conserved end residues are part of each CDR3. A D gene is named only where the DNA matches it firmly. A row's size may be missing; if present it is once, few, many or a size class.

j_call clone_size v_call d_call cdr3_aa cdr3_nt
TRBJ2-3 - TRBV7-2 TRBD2 CASSVTSGRVPDTQYF TGTGCCAGCAGCGTGACTAGCGGGAGGGTCCCAGATACGCAGTATTTT
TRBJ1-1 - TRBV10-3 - CAISVEAGNTEAFF TGTGCCATCAGTGTTGAGGCTGGGAACACTGAAGCTTTCTTT
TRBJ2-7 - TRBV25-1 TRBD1 CASSESPLTGVPYEQYF TGTGCCAGCAGTGAATCTCCTCTAACAGGGGTTCCCTACGAGCAGTACTTC
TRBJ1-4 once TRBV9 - CASSASPGRTNEKLFF TGTGCCAGCAGCGCCTCTCCAGGGCGGACTAATGAAAAACTGTTTTTT
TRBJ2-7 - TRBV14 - CASSRVQGRYEQYF TGTGCCAGCAGTCGGGTGCAGGGGCGGTACGAGCAGTACTTC
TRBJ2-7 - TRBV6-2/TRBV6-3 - CASSYSGGPYEQYF TGTGCCAGCAGTTACTCGGGGGGACCCTACGAGCAGTACTTC
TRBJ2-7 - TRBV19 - CASSITGTKHHEQYF TGTGCCAGTAGTATAACGGGTACAAAGCACCACGAGCAGTACTTC
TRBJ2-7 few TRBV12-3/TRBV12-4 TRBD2 CASSLGTNYEQYF TGTGCCAGCAGTTTGGGGACTAACTACGAGCAGTACTTC
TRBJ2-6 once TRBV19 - CASRKSTGILMAPGANVLTF TGTGCCAGTAGAAAATCGACGGGAATCCTTATGGCCCCTGGGGCCAACGTCCTGACTTTC
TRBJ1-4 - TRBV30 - CAWSVRMRKLFF TGTGCCTGGAGTGTACGCATGAGGAAACTGTTTTTT
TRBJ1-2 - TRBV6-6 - CASRGKQASNYGYTF TGTGCCAGCAGGGGTAAACAGGCCTCTAACTATGGCTACACCTTC
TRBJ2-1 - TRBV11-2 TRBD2 CASSFSSGRGYNEQFF TGTGCCAGCAGCTTTTCTAGCGGGAGGGGATACAATGAGCAGTTCTTC